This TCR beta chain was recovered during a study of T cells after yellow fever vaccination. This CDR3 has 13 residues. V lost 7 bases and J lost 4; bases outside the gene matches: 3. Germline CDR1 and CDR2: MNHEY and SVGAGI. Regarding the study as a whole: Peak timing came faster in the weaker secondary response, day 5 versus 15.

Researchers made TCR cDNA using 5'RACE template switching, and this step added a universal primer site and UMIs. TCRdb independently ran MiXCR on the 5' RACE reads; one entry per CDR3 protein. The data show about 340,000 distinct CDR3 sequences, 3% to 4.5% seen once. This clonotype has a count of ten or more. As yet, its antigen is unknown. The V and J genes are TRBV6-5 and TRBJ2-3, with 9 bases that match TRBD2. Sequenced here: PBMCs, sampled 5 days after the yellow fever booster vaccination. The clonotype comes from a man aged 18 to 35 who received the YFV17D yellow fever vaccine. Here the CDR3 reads CASKGTSSDTQYF. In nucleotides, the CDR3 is TGTGCCAGCAAAGGGACTAGCTCAGATACGCAGTATTTT.